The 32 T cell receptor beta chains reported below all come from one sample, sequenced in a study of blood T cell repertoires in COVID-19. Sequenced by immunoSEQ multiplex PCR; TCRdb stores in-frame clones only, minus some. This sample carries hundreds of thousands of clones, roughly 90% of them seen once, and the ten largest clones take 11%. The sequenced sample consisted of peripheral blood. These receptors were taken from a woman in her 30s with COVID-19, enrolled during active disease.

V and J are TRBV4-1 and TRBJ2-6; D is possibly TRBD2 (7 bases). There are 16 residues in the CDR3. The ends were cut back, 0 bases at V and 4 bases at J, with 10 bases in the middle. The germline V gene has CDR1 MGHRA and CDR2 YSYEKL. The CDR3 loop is CASSQDAGAGANVLTF. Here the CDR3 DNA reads TGCGCCAGCAGCCAAGATGCGGGGGCGGGGGCCAACGTCCTGACTTTC.

DNA for the CDR3: TGTGCCAGCAGCACGGACAGGGCCGAATACGAGCAGTACTTC. It is translated as CASSTDRAEYEQYF. The gene calls are TRBV5-4 and TRBJ2-7; 8 bases agree with TRBD1. The V gene end was trimmed by 4 bases and the J gene end by 4 bases; junction bases not matched to a gene: 7. There are 14 residues in the CDR3. Germline assignment: CDR1 SGHNT and CDR2 YYREEE (reference sequence).

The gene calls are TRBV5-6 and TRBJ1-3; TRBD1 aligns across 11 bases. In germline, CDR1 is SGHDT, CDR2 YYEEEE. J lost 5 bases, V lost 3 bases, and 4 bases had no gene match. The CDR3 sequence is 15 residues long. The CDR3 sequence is CASSSGQGARNTIYF. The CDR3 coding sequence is TGTGCCAGCAGCTCTGGACAGGGGGCTAGAAACACCATATATTTT.

CDR3 region: CASSYSSGLKHYEQYF. The CDR3 nucleotides read TGTGCCAGCAGTTACTCCAGCGGACTAAAACACTACGAGCAGTACTTC. The gene calls are TRBV6-5 and TRBJ2-7, with D perhaps TRBD2 (6 bases). Germline loops: CDR1 MNHEY, CDR2 SVGAGI. The V end lost 0 bases, the J end lost 3 bases, and 15 bases lay between the germline ends. This CDR3 contains 16 residues.

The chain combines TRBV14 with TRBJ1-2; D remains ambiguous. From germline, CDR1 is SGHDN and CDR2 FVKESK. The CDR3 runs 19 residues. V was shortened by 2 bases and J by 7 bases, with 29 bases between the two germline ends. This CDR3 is CASSQRVDQPESWSGGYTF. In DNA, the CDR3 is TGTGCCAGCAGCCAAAGGGTAGACCAACCCGAGAGCTGGAGCGGTGGCTACACCTTC.

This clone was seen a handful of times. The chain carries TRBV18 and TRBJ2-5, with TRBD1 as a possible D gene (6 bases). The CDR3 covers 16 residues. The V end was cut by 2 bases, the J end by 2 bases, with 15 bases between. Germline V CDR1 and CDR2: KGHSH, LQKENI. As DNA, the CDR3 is TGTGCCAGCTCACCAGGGCAGGGGACGGGGCAAGAGACCCAGTACTTC. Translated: CASSPGQGTGQETQYF.

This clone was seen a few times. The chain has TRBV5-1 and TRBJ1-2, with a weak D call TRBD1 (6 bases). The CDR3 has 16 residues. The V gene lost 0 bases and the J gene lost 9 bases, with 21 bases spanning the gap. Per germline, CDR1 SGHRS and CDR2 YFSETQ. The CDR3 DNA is TGCGCCAGCAGCTTGGGACCGGACAGATTAAGCTCGAGCTACACCTTC. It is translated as CASSLGPDRLSSSYTF. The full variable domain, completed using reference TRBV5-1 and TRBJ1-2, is KAGVTQTPRYLIKTRGQQVTLSCSPISGHRSVSWYQQTPGQGLQFLFEYFSETQRNKGNFPGRFSGRQFSNSRSEMNVSTLELGDSALYLCASSLGPDRLSSSYTFGSGTRLTVV.

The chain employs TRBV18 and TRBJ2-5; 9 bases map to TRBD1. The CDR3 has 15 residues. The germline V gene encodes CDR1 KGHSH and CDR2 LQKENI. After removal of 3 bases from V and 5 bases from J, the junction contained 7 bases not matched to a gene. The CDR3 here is CASSPGQGRGETQYF. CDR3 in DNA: TGTGCCAGCTCACCTGGACAGGGGCGCGGGGAGACCCAGTACTTC. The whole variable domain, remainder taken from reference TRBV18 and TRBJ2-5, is NAGVMQNPRHLVRRRGQEARLRCSPMKGHSHVYWYRQLPEEGLKFMVYLQKENIIDESGMPKERFSAEFPKEGPSILRIQQVVRGDSAAYFCASSPGQGRGETQYFGPGTRLLVL.

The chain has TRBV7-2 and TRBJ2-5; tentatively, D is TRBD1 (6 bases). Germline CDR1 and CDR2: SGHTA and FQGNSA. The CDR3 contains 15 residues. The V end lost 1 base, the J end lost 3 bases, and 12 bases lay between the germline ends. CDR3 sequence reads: CASSLVPGAKETQYF. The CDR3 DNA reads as TGTGCCAGCAGCTTAGTCCCAGGGGCGAAAGAGACCCAGTACTTC. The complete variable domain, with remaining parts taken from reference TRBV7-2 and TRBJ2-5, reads GAGVSQSPSNKVTEKGKDVELRCDPISGHTALYWYRQSLGQGLEFLIYFQGNSAPDKSGLPSDRFSAERTGGSVSTLTIQRTQQEDSAVYLCASSLVPGAKETQYFGPGTRLLVL.

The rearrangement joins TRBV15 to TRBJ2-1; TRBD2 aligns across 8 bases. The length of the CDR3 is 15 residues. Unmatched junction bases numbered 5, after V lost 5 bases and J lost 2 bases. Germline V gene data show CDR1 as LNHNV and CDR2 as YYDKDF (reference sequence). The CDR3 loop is CATSETSGAYNEQFF. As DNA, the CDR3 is TGTGCCACCAGCGAAACTAGCGGAGCCTACAATGAGCAGTTCTTC.

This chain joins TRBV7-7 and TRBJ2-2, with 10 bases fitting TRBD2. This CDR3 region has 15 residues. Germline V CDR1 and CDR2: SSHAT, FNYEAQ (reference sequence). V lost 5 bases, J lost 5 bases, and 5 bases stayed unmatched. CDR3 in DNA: TGTGCCAGCAGCCGACTTAGCGGGGGGACCGGGGAGCTGTTTTTT. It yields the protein CASSRLSGGTGELFF.

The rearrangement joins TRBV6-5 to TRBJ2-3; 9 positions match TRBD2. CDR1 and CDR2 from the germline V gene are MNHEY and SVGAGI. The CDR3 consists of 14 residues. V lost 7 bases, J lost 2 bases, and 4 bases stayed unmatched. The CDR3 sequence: CASIVAGDTDTQYF. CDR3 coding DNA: TGTGCCAGCATCGTAGCGGGGGACACAGATACGCAGTATTTT.

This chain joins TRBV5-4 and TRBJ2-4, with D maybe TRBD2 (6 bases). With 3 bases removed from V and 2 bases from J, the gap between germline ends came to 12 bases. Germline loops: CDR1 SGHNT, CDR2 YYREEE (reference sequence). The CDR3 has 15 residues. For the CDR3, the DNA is TGTGCCAGCAGCTGGATGGGGGGAACCAAAAACATTCAGTACTTC. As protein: CASSWMGGTKNIQYF.

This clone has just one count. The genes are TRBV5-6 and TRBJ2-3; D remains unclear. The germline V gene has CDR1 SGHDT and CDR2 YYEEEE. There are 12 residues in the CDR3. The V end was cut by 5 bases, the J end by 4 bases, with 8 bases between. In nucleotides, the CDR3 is TGTGCCAGCAGTATGAGCCCAGATACGCAGTATTTT. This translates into CASSMSPDTQYF.

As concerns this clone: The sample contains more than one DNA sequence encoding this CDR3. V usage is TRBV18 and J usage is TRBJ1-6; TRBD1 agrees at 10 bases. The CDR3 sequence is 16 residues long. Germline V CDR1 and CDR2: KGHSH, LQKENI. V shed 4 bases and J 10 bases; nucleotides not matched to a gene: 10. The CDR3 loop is CASSLALGTGESPLHF. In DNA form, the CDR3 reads TGTGCCAGCTCACTAGCCCTTGGGACAGGGGAATCACCCCTCCACTTT.

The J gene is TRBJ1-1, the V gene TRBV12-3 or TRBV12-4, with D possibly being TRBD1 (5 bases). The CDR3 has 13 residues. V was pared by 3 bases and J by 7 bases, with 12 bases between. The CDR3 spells CASSLGGAGEAFF. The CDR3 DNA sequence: TGTGCCAGCAGTTTGGGAGGGGCGGGTGAAGCTTTCTTT.

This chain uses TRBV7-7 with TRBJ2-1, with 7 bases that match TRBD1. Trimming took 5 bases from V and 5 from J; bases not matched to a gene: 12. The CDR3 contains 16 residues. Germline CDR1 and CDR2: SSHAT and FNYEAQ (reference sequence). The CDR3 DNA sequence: TGTGCCAGCAGCCCCCGACCGGGACAGAAGAACAATGAGCAGTTCTTC. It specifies CASSPRPGQKNNEQFF.

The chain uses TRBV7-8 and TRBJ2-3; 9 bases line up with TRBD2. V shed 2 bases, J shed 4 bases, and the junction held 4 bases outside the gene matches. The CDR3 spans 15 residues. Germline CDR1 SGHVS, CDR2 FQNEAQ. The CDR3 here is CASSLLAGIPDTQYF. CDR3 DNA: TGTGCCAGCAGCTTACTAGCGGGGATCCCAGATACGCAGTATTTT. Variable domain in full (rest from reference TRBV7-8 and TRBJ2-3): GAGVSQSPRYKVAKRGQDVALRCDPISGHVSLFWYQQALGQGPEFLTYFQNEAQLDKSGLPSDRFFAERPEGSVSTLKIQRTQQEDSAVYLCASSLLAGIPDTQYFGPGTRLTVL.

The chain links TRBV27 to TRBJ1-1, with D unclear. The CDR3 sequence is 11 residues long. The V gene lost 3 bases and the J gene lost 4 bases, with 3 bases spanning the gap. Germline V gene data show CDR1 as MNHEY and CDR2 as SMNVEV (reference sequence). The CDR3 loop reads CASSFGTEAFF. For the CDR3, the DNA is TGTGCCAGCAGTTTCGGCACTGAAGCTTTCTTT.

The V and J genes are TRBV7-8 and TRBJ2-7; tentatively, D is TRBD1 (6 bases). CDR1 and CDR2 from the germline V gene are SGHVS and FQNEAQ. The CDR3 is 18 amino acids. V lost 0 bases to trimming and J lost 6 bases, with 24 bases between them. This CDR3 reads CASSLATPSGVPLREQYF. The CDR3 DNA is TGTGCCAGCAGCTTAGCGACTCCCTCAGGGGTGCCCCTACGCGAGCAGTACTTC.

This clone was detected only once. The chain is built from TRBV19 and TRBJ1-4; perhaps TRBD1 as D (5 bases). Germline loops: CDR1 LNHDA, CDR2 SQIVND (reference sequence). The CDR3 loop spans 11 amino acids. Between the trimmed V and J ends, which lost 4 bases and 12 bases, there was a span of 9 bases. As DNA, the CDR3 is TGTGCCAGTAGTAGGGGCAGTGAACTGTTTTTT. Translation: CASSRGSELFF. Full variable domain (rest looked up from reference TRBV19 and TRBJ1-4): DGGITQSPKYLFRKEGQNVTLSCEQNLNHDAMYWYRQDPGQGLRLIYYSQIVNDFQKGDIAEGYSVSREKKESFPLTVTSAQKNPTAFYLCASSRGSELFFGSGTQLSVL.

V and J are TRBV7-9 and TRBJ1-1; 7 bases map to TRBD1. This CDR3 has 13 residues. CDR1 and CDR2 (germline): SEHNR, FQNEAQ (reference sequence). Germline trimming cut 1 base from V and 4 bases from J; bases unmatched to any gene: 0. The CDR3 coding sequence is TGTGCCAGCAGCTTAGGGGACAGCACTGAAGCTTTCTTT. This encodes CASSLGDSTEAFF.

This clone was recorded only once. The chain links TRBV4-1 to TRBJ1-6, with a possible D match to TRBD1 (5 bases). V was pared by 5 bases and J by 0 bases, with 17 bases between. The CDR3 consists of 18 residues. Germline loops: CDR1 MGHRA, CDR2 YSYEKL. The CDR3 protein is CASSAPRGEGSYNSPLHF. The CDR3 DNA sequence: TGCGCCAGCAGCGCCCCTCGGGGGGAGGGCTCCTATAATTCACCCCTCCACTTT.

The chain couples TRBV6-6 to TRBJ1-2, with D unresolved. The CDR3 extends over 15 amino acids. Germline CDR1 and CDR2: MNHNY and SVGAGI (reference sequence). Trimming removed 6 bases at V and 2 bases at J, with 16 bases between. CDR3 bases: TGTGCCAGCAGGGGAGAGAGCAGGCAGAACTATGGCTACACCTTC. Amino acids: CASRGESRQNYGYTF.

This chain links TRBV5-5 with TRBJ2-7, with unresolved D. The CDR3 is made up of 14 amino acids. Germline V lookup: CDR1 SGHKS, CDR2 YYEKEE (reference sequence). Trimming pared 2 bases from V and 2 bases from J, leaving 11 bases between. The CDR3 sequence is CASSLYLPAYEQYF. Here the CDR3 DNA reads TGTGCCAGCAGCTTATATTTACCAGCCTACGAGCAGTACTTC.

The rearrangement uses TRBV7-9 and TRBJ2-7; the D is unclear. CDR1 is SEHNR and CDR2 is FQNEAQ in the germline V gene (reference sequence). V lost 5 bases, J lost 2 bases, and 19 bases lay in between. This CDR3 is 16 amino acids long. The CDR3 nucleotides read TGTGCCAGCAGCCGAACCGATGGTATTAGAGCCTACGAGCAGTACTTC. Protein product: CASSRTDGIRAYEQYF.

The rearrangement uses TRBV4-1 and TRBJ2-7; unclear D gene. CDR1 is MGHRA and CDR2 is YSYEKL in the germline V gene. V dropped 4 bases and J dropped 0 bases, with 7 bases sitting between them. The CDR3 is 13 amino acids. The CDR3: CASSRGDSYEQYF. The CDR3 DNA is TGCGCCAGCAGCCGAGGAGACTCCTACGAGCAGTACTTC.

The CDR3 DNA reads as TGCGCCAGCAGCCTACTCGGGGGGGCCTCTTACAATGAGCAGTTCTTC. Amino acids: CASSLLGGASYNEQFF. The chain links TRBV4-1 to TRBJ2-1; 8 bases align to TRBD2. Germline V CDR1 and CDR2: MGHRA, YSYEKL. V gave up 4 bases and J gave up 4 bases; unmatched junction bases: 9. The CDR3 loop spans 16 amino acids.

CDR3 coding DNA: TGTGCCTGGAGCCTCCAGGGTTTCTATGGCTACACCTTC. Its protein product is CAWSLQGFYGYTF. The chain links TRBV30 to TRBJ1-2; D possibly corresponds to TRBD1 (5 bases). The CDR3 has 13 residues. Trimming left V 3 bases short and J 4 bases short, with 12 bases between. The germline CDR1 and CDR2 sequences are GTSNPN and SVGIG (reference sequence).

The chain's CDR3 is CASSSGTATDTQYF. The DNA for the CDR3 is TGTGCCAGCAGCTCTGGGACTGCCACAGATACGCAGTATTTT. The chain employs TRBV11-3 and TRBJ2-3; maybe TRBD2 (6 bases). CDR1 SGHNT and CDR2 YENEEA come from the germline V gene. The ends were cut back, 4 bases at V and 2 bases at J, with 10 bases in the middle. CDR3 length equals 14 residues.

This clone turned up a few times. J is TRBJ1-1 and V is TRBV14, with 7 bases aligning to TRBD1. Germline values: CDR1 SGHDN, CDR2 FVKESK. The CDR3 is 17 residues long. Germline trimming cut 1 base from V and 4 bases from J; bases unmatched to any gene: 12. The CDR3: CASSQGTGGRFTTEAFF. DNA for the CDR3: TGTGCCAGCAGCCAAGGGACAGGTGGGCGGTTTACCACTGAAGCTTTCTTT.

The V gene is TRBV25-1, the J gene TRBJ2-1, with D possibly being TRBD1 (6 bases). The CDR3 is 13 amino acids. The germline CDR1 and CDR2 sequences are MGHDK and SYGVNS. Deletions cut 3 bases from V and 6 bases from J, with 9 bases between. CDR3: CASSDLRGNEQFF. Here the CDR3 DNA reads TGTGCCAGCAGTGATCTCAGGGGCAATGAGCAGTTCTTC.